Shown below are 22 T cell receptor beta chains from a single sample sequenced in a study of spatial heterogeneity in lung cancer (dated 2019 in TCRdb). According to the study, the label for this sample's time point signals: blood at routine non-recurrence follow-up after resection. Whole RNA extracted from tumor and nontumor lung tissue, or from cryopreserved PBMC samples, was used for TCR sequencing without cell sorting. Libraries were prepared through 5' RACE. Reads for this sample came from a NextSeq 500. Starting from the raw public reads, TCRdb applied fastp trimming at Q25, assembled clones with MiXCR and retained in-frame beta chains. When rows share a CDR3 protein, they turn into one entry using the most common DNA and genes. The sample profile shows about 120,000 distinct CDR3 sequences; over 9% of them were found once. The ten largest clones take up approximately 15% of the sample. Sequences were derived from PBMCs, sampled at follow-up. These receptors all come from a male donor with early-stage non-small cell lung cancer.

The table lists this clonotype with many counts. V gene TRBV20-1 combines with J gene TRBJ2-3; D gene ambiguous. The CDR3 length is 12 residues. Looked up from germline, CDR1 is DFQATT and CDR2 is SNEGSKA (reference sequence). The ends were cut back, 6 bases at V and 2 bases at J, with 9 bases in the middle. The DNA for the CDR3 is TGCAGTGCCCCCTCTAACACAGATACGCAGTATTTT. This translates into CSAPSNTDTQYF.

This clonotype was recorded a few times. The chain combines TRBV20-1 with TRBJ2-2, with 11 bases that match TRBD2. CDR1 and CDR2 (germline): DFQATT, SNEGSKA (reference sequence). V trimming: 2 bases; J trimming: 4 bases; junction bases outside the gene matches: 6. CDR3 length: 16 amino acids. The CDR3 spells CSARLTSGGSTGELFF. DNA for the CDR3: TGCAGTGCTAGACTCACTAGCGGGGGATCCACCGGGGAGCTGTTTTTT.

This clonotype was seen a handful of times. The rearrangement links TRBV7-2 to TRBJ2-7; D is possibly TRBD1 (5 bases). V dropped 5 bases and J dropped 5 bases, with 13 bases sitting between them. Per germline, CDR1 SGHTA and CDR2 FQGNSA. The CDR3 loop spans 13 amino acids. This chain's CDR3 is CASSIQGVNEQYF. The CDR3 DNA follows: TGTGCCAGCAGCATACAAGGGGTTAACGAGCAGTACTTC.

This clonotype was counted at least ten times. This CDR3 reads CASSTGTFQETQYF. The CDR3 coding sequence is TGCGCCAGCAGCACGGGGACGTTTCAAGAGACCCAGTACTTC. This chain connects TRBV5-1 to TRBJ2-5; tentatively, D is TRBD1 or TRBD2 (5 bases each). Germline CDR1 is SGHRS and CDR2 is YFSETQ. CDR3 length: 14 residues. V was shortened by 4 bases and J by 2 bases, with 12 bases between the two germline ends.

This clonotype has more than one count but fewer than ten. The CDR3 sequence: CASSLGTGSSYNEQFF. CDR3 sequence (DNA): TGTGCCAGCAGCTTGGGGACAGGGAGCTCCTACAATGAGCAGTTCTTC. The V and J genes are TRBV5-5 and TRBJ2-1; 8 bases match TRBD1. Trimming took 0 bases from V and 0 from J; bases not matched to a gene: 2. The CDR3 totals 16 residues. Germline CDR1 and CDR2: SGHKS and YYEKEE (reference sequence).

This clonotype was seen ten or more times. The chain employs TRBV18 and TRBJ2-7, with 9 bases aligning to TRBD1. Per the germline V gene, CDR1 is KGHSH and CDR2 is LQKENI. The CDR3 covers 13 residues. With V trimmed by 3 bases and J by 7 bases, 4 bases remained unmatched. The CDR3 DNA reads as TGTGCCAGCTCACCGACAGGGGGAGGGGAGCAGTACTTC. This sequence encodes CASSPTGGGEQYF.

A few counts support this clonotype. The chain couples TRBV24-1 to TRBJ2-2; D is unresolved. This CDR3 contains 14 residues. The V end was cut by 3 bases, the J end by 8 bases, with 12 bases between. CDR1 and CDR2 (germline): KGHDR, SFDVKD. The chain's CDR3 is CATSDGLEVGELFF. For the CDR3, the DNA is TGTGCCACCAGTGATGGTCTCGAGGTTGGGGAGCTGTTTTTT.

This clonotype came up many times. The J gene is TRBJ1-2, the V gene TRBV27, with no clear D. CDR1 and CDR2 (germline): MNHEY, SMNVEV (reference sequence). This CDR3 spans 14 amino acids. V was shortened by 0 bases and J by 8 bases, with 13 bases between the two germline ends. The CDR3, as DNA: TGTGCCAGCAGTTTATCGGTCAACCTGGGGGGCTACACCTTC. Residues: CASSLSVNLGGYTF.

This clonotype appeared a few times. The genes are TRBV3-1 and TRBJ2-5; D is unclear. V lost 4 bases to trimming and J lost 4 bases, with 7 bases between them. The V gene's germline CDR1 is LGHDT and CDR2 YNNKEL (reference sequence). The CDR3 is 12 residues long. The CDR3 region is CASSLPRETQYF. DNA of the CDR3: TGTGCCAGCAGCCTACCTCGAGAGACCCAGTACTTC.

This clonotype was picked up a small number of times. The chain employs TRBV27 and TRBJ1-1, with no clear D. V was shortened by 8 bases and J by 2 bases, with 9 bases between the two germline ends. Germline values: CDR1 MNHEY, CDR2 SMNVEV (reference sequence). The CDR3 covers 12 residues. CDR3 nucleotides: TGTGCCAGCGGTCTAGGAAACACTGAAGCTTTCTTT. It encodes CASGLGNTEAFF.

This clonotype appeared a few times. The chain combines TRBV9 with TRBJ2-3; D not certain. The CDR3 runs 15 residues. The germline gives CDR1 SGDLS, CDR2 YYNGEE. V was cut by 0 bases and J by 3 bases, with 11 bases left in between. The CDR3 is CASSVVSGKTDTQYF. In DNA, the CDR3 is TGTGCCAGCAGCGTAGTTTCTGGTAAGACAGATACGCAGTATTTT.

The V call is TRBV18, the J call TRBJ2-3; TRBD2 aligns across 13 bases. J lost 0 bases, V lost 4 bases, and 10 bases had no gene match. The germline gives CDR1 KGHSH, CDR2 LQKENI. The CDR3 contains 19 residues. The CDR3 protein is CASSLRTSGGRTSTDTQYF. The CDR3 nucleotides are TGTGCCAGCTCACTTAGGACTAGCGGGGGACGGACTAGCACAGATACGCAGTATTTT.

This clonotype was counted at least ten times. The chain carries TRBV6-5 and TRBJ1-2; D not certain. Between the trimmed V and J ends, which lost 6 bases and 7 bases, there was a span of 15 bases. Germline CDR1 and CDR2: MNHEY and SVGAGI. This CDR3 region has 13 residues. The CDR3 reads CASRSLRVPGYTF. CDR3 nucleotide sequence: TGTGCCAGCAGATCCCTTAGGGTCCCTGGCTACACCTTC.

This clonotype was seen many times. The gene calls are TRBV9 and TRBJ2-1, with unresolved D. V was pared by 1 base and J by 4 bases, with 6 bases between. The CDR3 has 13 residues. The germline V gene has CDR1 SGDLS and CDR2 YYNGEE. CDR3 DNA: TGTGCCAGCAGCGTAACTTTTTACAATGAGCAGTTCTTC. Its translation: CASSVTFYNEQFF.

The chain carries TRBV9 and TRBJ1-4, with D perhaps TRBD1 (6 bases). V lost 2 bases, J lost 3 bases, and 11 bases lay in between. The CDR3 contains 15 residues. Germline V gene data show CDR1 as SGDLS and CDR2 as YYNGEE. CDR3 DNA: TGTGCCAGCAGCGTCCAGGGGTCCCCTAATGAAAAACTGTTTTTT. This codes for CASSVQGSPNEKLFF.

This clonotype was counted ten times or more. The rearrangement joins TRBV3-1 to TRBJ2-2; 7 bases agree with TRBD2. V trimming: 4 bases; J trimming: 4 bases; junction bases outside the gene matches: 0. Germline V gene data show CDR1 as LGHDT and CDR2 as YNNKEL (reference sequence). The CDR3 runs 13 residues. CDR3 sequence (DNA): TGTGCCAGCAGCCGACTAGCCACCGGGGAGCTGTTTTTT. It yields the protein CASSRLATGELFF.

This clonotype was observed a handful of times. The chain joins TRBV28 to TRBJ2-2; 7 positions match TRBD1. This CDR3 is 15 amino acids long. CDR1 MDHEN and CDR2 SYDVKM come from the germline V gene. The J segment lost 2 bases and the V segment lost 8 bases, leaving 8 bases of the junction unmatched. CDR3 DNA sequence: TGTGCCAGCCGGAGTGGGACAGTTAACACCGGGGAGCTGTTTTTT. This gives the protein CASRSGTVNTGELFF.

This clonotype has just a few counts. V gene TRBV12-3 or TRBV12-4 combines with J gene TRBJ2-7; a weak D match, TRBD2 (5 bases). Trimming pared 2 bases from V and 3 bases from J, leaving 11 bases between. This CDR3 is built from 14 residues. The DNA of the CDR3 is TGTGCCAGCAGTTTATTCCCGGGGAGCTACGAGCAGTACTTC. Translating gives CASSLFPGSYEQYF.

This clonotype has just a few counts. This CDR3 reads CASSRGEMGKLFF. In DNA, the CDR3 is TGTGCCAGCAGCCGAGGAGAAATGGGAAAACTGTTTTTT. The V call is TRBV28, the J call TRBJ1-4, with D unclear. Germline values: CDR1 MDHEN, CDR2 SYDVKM. The CDR3 has 13 amino acids. Trimming shortened V by 6 bases and J by 10 bases, and 15 bases separated the two germline ends.

This chain connects TRBV7-8 to TRBJ2-2; TRBD2 matches at 14 bases. The germline CDR1 and CDR2 sequences are SGHVS and FQNEAQ. Germline trimming cut 4 bases from V and 5 bases from J; bases unmatched to any gene: 3. The CDR3 totals 16 residues. CDR3 region: CASSSGLAGGTGELFF. DNA of the CDR3: TGTGCCAGCAGCTCAGGACTAGCGGGGGGAACCGGGGAGCTGTTTTTT.

At least ten counts were recorded for this clonotype. The J gene is TRBJ2-3, the V gene TRBV4-1; unclear D gene. There are 14 residues in the CDR3. Between the trimmed V and J ends, which lost 3 bases and 2 bases, there was a span of 9 bases. Looked up from germline, CDR1 is MGHRA and CDR2 is YSYEKL. The DNA for the CDR3 is TGCGCCAGCAGCCATCCAGGATACACAGATACGCAGTATTTT. It codes for CASSHPGYTDTQYF.

In this sample, this clonotype turned up a few times. The chain couples TRBV12-3 or TRBV12-4 to TRBJ2-1, with unresolved D. The CDR3 covers 14 residues. The V end was cut by 2 bases, the J end by 0 bases, with 5 bases between. CDR3 loop: CASSLLSSYNEQFF. CDR3 nucleotides: TGTGCCAGCAGTTTATTAAGCTCCTACAATGAGCAGTTCTTC.